These T cell receptor beta chains were read from a single sample in a study of cytomegalovirus exposure and HLA in healthy donors. Only in-frame clones appear in the TCRdb table, and some are missing; sequencing was by immunoSEQ multiplex PCR. The table includes just over 150,000 clones, 65% to 90% detected once. The source material was PBMCs. Receptors were obtained from a woman in her fifties or sixties in good health and CMV-seropositive. Each CDR3 is given with its conserved first and last residue. The order of the fields is V gene, J gene, D gene, clone size, CDR3 DNA, CDR3 protein. The D gene is left open where the match is weak. Only part of the rows carry a size: once, few, many, or a class if the clone is expanded.

TRBV19,TRBJ1-1,.,.,TGTGCCAGTAGTATACAACACGGTGGGAGCTTTATAACTGAAGCTTTCTTT,CASSIQHGGSFITEAFF
TRBV7-9,TRBJ2-3,TRBD1,.,TGTTCCAGCAGCTTATCGGGACAGGGGAGGCACACGCAGTATTTT,CSSSLSGQGRHTQYF
TRBV5-5,TRBJ2-6,.,.,TGTGCCAGCAGCTCAGGGGTTAGAATCTCTGGGGCCAACGTCCTGACTTTC,CASSSGVRISGANVLTF
TRBV11-2,TRBJ2-7,TRBD2,.,TGTGCCAGCAGCGACGCGGGGGGATACGAGCAGTACTTC,CASSDAGGYEQYF
TRBV9,TRBJ1-1,.,.,TGTGCCAGCAGCGCCTCGACAGGGAACACTGAAGCTTTCTTT,CASSASTGNTEAFF
TRBV7-2,TRBJ1-4,.,.,TGTGCCAGCAGCTTAGGAATCTATCACCCGGAAAAACTGTTTTTT,CASSLGIYHPEKLFF
TRBV9,TRBJ2-3,.,.,TGTGCCAGCAGCGTAGTAGGGGGGGCAGATACGCAGTATTTT,CASSVVGGADTQYF
TRBV7-2,TRBJ1-1,.,few,TGTGCCAGCAGCCGAAAACGGGACACTGAAGCTTTCTTT,CASSRKRDTEAFF
TRBV11-2,TRBJ1-2,.,few,TGTGCCAGCAGCTTAGCGTCCAACTATGGCTACACCTTC,CASSLASNYGYTF
TRBV11-2,TRBJ2-3,TRBD2,.,TGTGCCAGCAGCCCCCAGGGACTAGCGGTCCGGGATACGCAGTATTTT,CASSPQGLAVRDTQYF
TRBV9,TRBJ1-1,.,.,TGTGCCAGCAGCGTAGATGACAGCCCCAACACTGAAGCTTTCTTT,CASSVDDSPNTEAFF
TRBV7-8,TRBJ2-1,.,.,TGTGCCAGCTCCCCCTTCGGCAGGGAGCAGTTCTTC,CASSPFGREQFF
TRBV28,TRBJ1-5,.,.,TGTGCCAGCAGACAGAGTAATCAGCCCCAGCATTTT,CASRQSNQPQHF
TRBV18,TRBJ1-1,.,.,TGTGCCAGCTCACCATCAGGGGCTTGGAACACTGAAGCTTTCTTT,CASSPSGAWNTEAFF
TRBV9,TRBJ2-6,.,few,TGTGCCAGCAGCGTAGTTGCGGTCTCTGGGGCCAACGTCCTGACTTTC,CASSVVAVSGANVLTF
TRBV5-1,TRBJ2-1,TRBD2,.,TGCGCCAGCAGCCCCGGAGCGCGGGGGAGATACAATGAGCAGTTCTTC,CASSPGARGRYNEQFF
TRBV30,TRBJ1-1,.,.,TGTGCCTGGAGTGCACTAATCGCCGGGAACACTGAAGCTTTCTTT,CAWSALIAGNTEAFF
TRBV11-2,TRBJ2-7,.,.,TGTGCCAGCAGCCCAGGGTGGGAGCAGTACTTC,CASSPGWEQYF
TRBV30,TRBJ2-7,TRBD2,.,TGTGCCTGGAGCGCAACCGGGACTACCTCCTACGAGCAGTACTTC,CAWSATGTTSYEQYF
TRBV19,TRBJ1-4,.,.,TGTGCCAGTAGTATGTTGATGGTGACAGCGATATCTAATGAAAAACTGTTTTTT,CASSMLMVTAISNEKLFF
TRBV7-2,TRBJ2-5,.,.,TGTGCCAGCAGCTCACCTGGGGGACAACGGGCCCAGTACTTC,CASSSPGGQRAQYF
TRBV4-1,TRBJ1-2,.,.,TGCGCCAGCAGCCAAGTATTCGACAGTTTAAGCTCAGTTAACTATGGCTACACCTTC,CASSQVFDSLSSVNYGYTF
TRBV6-1,TRBJ2-7,.,.,TGTGCCACCCACGGCAGGCATCTCTCCTACGAGCAGTACTTC,CATHGRHLSYEQYF
TRBV29-1,TRBJ1-1,.,few,TGCAGCGTTGAAGATCAGCACAGAGCTTTCTTT,CSVEDQHRAFF
TRBV30,TRBJ1-5,TRBD1,.,TGTGCCTGGAGTGTTAGGGGACAGGGGGCTCGGCAGCCCCAGCATTTT,CAWSVRGQGARQPQHF
TRBV2,TRBJ2-2,.,.,TGTGCCAGCAGTGAATTTCGGGGGGCTAACACCGGGGAGCTGTTTTTT,CASSEFRGANTGELFF
TRBV7-3,TRBJ2-1,.,.,TGTGCCAGCAGCAGAACAGGGCTTGGGTACAATGAGCAGTTCTTC,CASSRTGLGYNEQFF
TRBV7-8,TRBJ1-2,TRBD1,.,TGTGCCAGCAGCTTACGGTTGAGGGACAGGGGTAACTATGGCTACACCTTC,CASSLRLRDRGNYGYTF